The T cell receptor beta chain described here comes from a study of vaccination effects on CD4 cells after COVID-19. Antigen-specific CD4+ T cells were expanded with viral peptide pools in the ViraFEST assay before sequencing. Subsequent to 10 days of culture, CD4+ T cells were isolated. Participants completed two doses of the BNT162b2 or mRNA-1273 vaccine. Nucleocapsid antibody tests were negative, and the vaccine recipients had no prior SARS-CoV-2 infection. Each culture well received about 2 million PBMC. These cells were then cultured in IMDM with 9.5 to 10 IU/ml IL-2 and 9 to 10 ug/ml peptides. Cells had half their medium changed to IL-2 medium on days 3 and 7. The germline V and J ends were trimmed by 2 bases and 1 base, with 11 bases remaining between them. The CDR3 totals 15 residues. In germline, CDR1 is SEHNR, CDR2 FQNEAQ (reference sequence). Clones were sequenced by immunoSEQ multiplex PCR, and TCRdb holds only the in-frame ones, with some missing. The sample has tens of thousands of clones, approximately 78% seen once.

On this clone itself: Antigen: not known.

The clonotype comes from a human donor who received a COVID-19 vaccine. The rearrangement joins TRBV7-9 to TRBJ2-5; D is perhaps TRBD1 (5 bases). The sequenced sample was CD4+ T cells from PBMCs cultured with HCoV-OC43 spike peptides, obtained after COVID-19 vaccination. Subset given: HCoV-OC43 spike overlapping peptide pool stimulation. CDR3 residues: CASSLTGHPQETQYF. The DNA for the CDR3 is TGTGCCAGCAGCTTAACCGGACACCCCCAAGAGACCCAGTACTTC.